A selection of T cell receptor beta chains follows, all from one sample in a study of blood T cell repertoires in COVID-19. Profiled with immunoSEQ multiplex PCR; TCRdb holds only in-frame clones, not every one. This table holds approximately 210,000 clones, around 84% found once. Sequenced input: peripheral blood. These receptors were obtained from a woman of 80 years or more with COVID-19, enrolled during active disease. Both conserved end residues are part of each CDR3. The D gene is left open where the match is weak. Size values are once, few and many counts, or a class for expanded clones, and some rows have none.

once,TRBV19,TRBJ1-5,-,TGTGCCAGTAGTCTGACATTTGGGACTCCCAATCAGCCCCAGCATTTT,CASSLTFGTPNQPQHF
-,TRBV5-1,TRBJ1-1,-,TGCGCCAGCAGTTCACGGACTAAGAACACTGAAGCTTTCTTT,CASSSRTKNTEAFF
-,TRBV28,TRBJ1-5,TRBD1,TGTGCCAGCAGTTTGGGGACAGGGGGCGCCCCCAATCAGCCCCAGCATTTT,CASSLGTGGAPNQPQHF
-,TRBV7-3,TRBJ2-1,TRBD2,TGTGCCAGCAGCCAGCGGGGAAGCTCCTACAATGAGCAGTTCTTC,CASSQRGSSYNEQFF
once,TRBV5-1,TRBJ2-5,-,TGCGCCAGCAGCTTTTCCAGTGGAGAGACCCAGTACTTC,CASSFSSGETQYF
-,TRBV18,TRBJ1-5,-,TGTGCCAGCTCACCGGCGGGGGGCGGTTCGAGCAATCAGCCCCAGCATTTT,CASSPAGGGSSNQPQHF
-,TRBV7-9,TRBJ1-1,TRBD1,TGTGCCAGCAGCTTAGGGGGTTCGAGACAGGGAGAAGCTTTCTTT,CASSLGGSRQGEAFF
-,TRBV6-2/TRBV6-3,TRBJ1-3,-,TGTGCCAGCAGTTACTCGAGCGTCGGGAGCTCTGGAAACACCATATATTTT,CASSYSSVGSSGNTIYF
once,TRBV10-3,TRBJ2-4,-,TGTGCCATCAGTGAGGGTACAGGTCAAGCCAAAAACATTCAGTACTTC,CAISEGTGQAKNIQYF
-,TRBV27,TRBJ2-1,-,TGTGCCAGCAGGGTGAGCACCTACAATGAGCAGTTCTTC,CASRVSTYNEQFF
-,TRBV5-1,TRBJ1-5,-,TGCGCCAGCAGCTTGACAGGGAGCGATCAGCCCCAGCATTTT,CASSLTGSDQPQHF
once,TRBV29-1,TRBJ1-5,TRBD1,TGCAGCGTTGATCCCGGACAGGGACCTCAGCCCCAGCATTTT,CSVDPGQGPQPQHF
-,TRBV7-9,TRBJ1-2,-,TGTGCCAGCAGCTCATATGGCTACACCTTC,CASSSYGYTF
-,TRBV9,TRBJ1-2,TRBD1,TGTGCCAGCAGCCCACGGGACAGGGCTGTCTATGGCTACACCTTC,CASSPRDRAVYGYTF
-,TRBV6-4,TRBJ2-5,TRBD1,TGTGCCAGCAGTGAAGGGACAGCGCAAGAGACCCAGTACTTC,CASSEGTAQETQYF
-,TRBV3-1/TRBV3-2,TRBJ1-5,TRBD1,TGTGCCAGCAGCCACCAGGGGGGGCCCCAGCATTTT,CASSHQGGPQHF
-,TRBV10-1,TRBJ2-2,-,TGCGCCAGCAGTGAGTCTGGCCAGAAACGCACCGGGGAGCTGTTTTTT,CASSESGQKRTGELFF
-,TRBV10-3,TRBJ2-4,-,TGTGCCATCAGTGAGACGGGCAGGGGAAAAAACATTCAGTACTTC,CAISETGRGKNIQYF
-,TRBV5-1,TRBJ2-5,TRBD2,TGCGCCAGCAGCTTAAGCGGGGTCCAAGAGACCCAGTACTTC,CASSLSGVQETQYF
-,TRBV7-6,TRBJ2-3,TRBD2,TGTGCCAGCAGTCGCGGACTAGCGGGGGGGGATACGCAGTATTTT,CASSRGLAGGDTQYF
-,TRBV10-3,TRBJ2-2,-,TGTGCCATCACCTCCGTAGAATCCGGGGAGCTGTTTTTT,CAITSVESGELFF
-,TRBV4-2,TRBJ1-3,-,TGTGCCAGCAGCCAAGGTTCGCGGGCGTACTCTGGAAACACCATATATTTT,CASSQGSRAYSGNTIYF
-,TRBV19,TRBJ2-1,-,TGTGCCAGTAGTACCAGCCGGAGCTCCTACAATGAGCAGTTCTTC,CASSTSRSSYNEQFF
-,TRBV28,TRBJ1-6,-,TGTGCCGCTGGAACAGCTAATTCACCCCTCCACTTT,CAAGTANSPLHF
few,TRBV20-1,TRBJ1-1,TRBD1,TGCAGGGGACAGAGGAACACTGAAGCTTTCTTT,CRGQRNTEAFF
once,TRBV19,TRBJ2-5,-,TGTGCCAGTAGTTCCTCCGCCGCCGCGTGGCCCGGGCAAGAGACCCAGTACTTC,CASSSSAAAWPGQETQYF
-,TRBV7-3,TRBJ2-3,TRBD2,TGTGCCAGCAGCTCGAGGACTAGCGGGGGTACGCAGTATTTT,CASSSRTSGGTQYF
-,TRBV7-2,TRBJ2-1,TRBD2,TGTGCCAGCAGCCCGCGACTAGCGGGGGACAATGAGCAGTTCTTC,CASSPRLAGDNEQFF
few,TRBV5-1,TRBJ2-5,TRBD2,TGCGCCAGCAGCTTGGAGCCTAGCGGGGGCCAAGAGACCCAGTACTTC,CASSLEPSGGQETQYF
-,TRBV7-2,TRBJ2-4,TRBD1,TGTGCCAGCAGCCTGAGACAGGGGGCCGCCAAAAACATTCAGTACTTC,CASSLRQGAAKNIQYF
-,TRBV18,TRBJ2-2,TRBD2,TGTGCCAGCTCACCACTACTAGCGGGCGTAACCGGGGAGCTGTTTTTT,CASSPLLAGVTGELFF
-,TRBV10-3,TRBJ2-3,-,TGTGCCATCAGTGGGGGGGTAGTGACAGATACGCAGTATTTT,CAISGGVVTDTQYF
-,TRBV4-1,TRBJ2-5,TRBD2,TGCGCCAGCAGCCAAAAGGGAGCGGGGGGACTCCAAGAGACCCAGTACTTC,CASSQKGAGGLQETQYF
-,TRBV9,TRBJ1-5,-,TGTGCCAGCAGCGCCCAGGGTGCTGGCAATCAGCCCCAGCATTTT,CASSAQGAGNQPQHF
-,TRBV21-1,TRBJ2-5,-,TGTGCCGTTGGGACAGGTTTCTCCAGGGAGACCCAGTACTTC,CAVGTGFSRETQYF
-,TRBV30,TRBJ1-6,TRBD1,TGTGCCTGGAGTCAGGGGGACAGTTATTCACCCCTCCACTTT,CAWSQGDSYSPLHF
few,TRBV4-1,TRBJ2-1,TRBD2,TGCGCCAGCAGCCAAGTGGCGCCAGCGGGGGGCCACAATGAGCAGTTCTTC,CASSQVAPAGGHNEQFF
-,TRBV7-2,TRBJ1-2,-,TGTGCCAGCAGCGCGCGGGGGAACTATGGCTACACCTTC,CASSARGNYGYTF
-,TRBV5-1,TRBJ2-1,TRBD1,TGCGCCAGCAGCCCCGGGACAGGGGGTGGAAATGAGCAGTTCTTC,CASSPGTGGGNEQFF
-,TRBV3-1/TRBV3-2,TRBJ1-6,-,TGTGCCAGCAGCCAAGAGGGGAGTTCACCCCTCCACTTT,CASSQEGSSPLHF
-,TRBV6-1,TRBJ2-1,-,TGTGCCAGCAGCAACCCCACAGGTTACAATGAGCAGTTCTTC,CASSNPTGYNEQFF
-,TRBV7-6,TRBJ1-2,TRBD1,TGTGCCAGCAGCCCAGAGGGACAGGCAAGATCCTATGGCTACACCTTC,CASSPEGQARSYGYTF
-,TRBV7-2,TRBJ1-2,TRBD1,TGTGCCAGCAGCTCGACCGGGACAGGGGGCTATGGCTACACCTTC,CASSSTGTGGYGYTF
-,TRBV5-4,TRBJ2-3,TRBD2,TGTGCCAGCAGCTTGAGGCTAGCGGGTTACACAGATACGCAGTATTTT,CASSLRLAGYTDTQYF
-,TRBV7-6,TRBJ1-6,TRBD1,TGTGCCAGCAGCAAAACAGGGGCCGAATGGTCACCCCTCCACTTT,CASSKTGAEWSPLHF
-,TRBV18,TRBJ2-3,TRBD1,TGTGCCAGCTCACTTTTCTATCAATCAGGGACAGGAAGCACAGATACGCAGTATTTT,CASSLFYQSGTGSTDTQYF
-,TRBV4-3,TRBJ1-2,TRBD1,TGCGCCAGCAGCCGAGTCGGGACAGGGTATGGCTACACCTTC,CASSRVGTGYGYTF
-,TRBV4-2,TRBJ2-1,-,TGTGCCAGCAGCCAGCGGGCCCGGAGGGGGGGAACGGCCAACAATGAGCAGTTCTTC,CASSQRARRGGTANNEQFF
-,TRBV9,TRBJ1-4,TRBD1,TGTGCCAGCAGCGCCCGCGACGGGACAGCAACAACAACTAATGAAAAACTGTTTTTT,CASSARDGTATTTNEKLFF
-,TRBV24-1,TRBJ1-3,-,TGTGCCACCAGTGAGGGGGGGGGCCGCCACTCTGGAAACACCATATATTTT,CATSEGGGRHSGNTIYF
-,TRBV9,TRBJ1-5,-,TGTGCCAGCAGCGTAGGGGACAACACCATGAATCAGCCCCAGCATTTT,CASSVGDNTMNQPQHF
-,TRBV6-5,TRBJ1-4,-,TGTGCCAGCACGACAGCAACTAATGAAAAACTGTTTTTT,CASTTATNEKLFF
-,TRBV6-4,TRBJ1-2,-,TGTGCCAGCAGTGACTCGAGCCGAAGTTTTAACTATGGCTACACCTTC,CASSDSSRSFNYGYTF